One sample yielded the 11 T cell receptor beta chains listed below, sequenced in a study of T cells in Graves' hyperthyroidism and ophthalmopathy. TCR beta CDR3 regions were amplified from RNA transcripts. The TCR CDR3 first-round RT-PCR relied on the HTBI primer set. TCRdb ran MiXCR on the multiplex PCR reads and lists one entry per CDR3 protein. This table has under 400,000 distinct CDR3 sequences, approximately 18% appearing once. Sequences were obtained from blood. These receptors were collected from a woman between 45 and 65 years old with Graves' hyperthyroidism.

CDR3 sequence: CASSPQGIEGYTF. CDR3 nucleotides: TGTGCCAGCAGCCCACAGGGGATTGAGGGCTACACCTTC. V and J are TRBV7-2 and TRBJ1-2; 7 positions match TRBD1. The CDR3 extends over 13 amino acids. Germline V gives CDR1 SGHTA, CDR2 FQGNSA. V trimming: 5 bases; J trimming: 8 bases; junction bases outside the gene matches: 8.

This clonotype was detected ten times or more. The chain uses TRBV7-9 and TRBJ2-3; TRBD2 is a possible D gene (5 bases). Between the trimmed V and J ends, which lost 3 bases and 2 bases, there was a span of 15 bases. This CDR3 region has 16 residues. Germline lookup yields CDR1 SEHNR and CDR2 FQNEAQ (reference sequence). CDR3 DNA: TGTGCCAGCAGCTTGAAGAAGAGCGGATTCACAGATACGCAGTATTTT. Its protein product is CASSLKKSGFTDTQYF.

This chain uses TRBV29-1 with TRBJ1-3; 7 bases are a match to TRBD1. V shed 6 bases and J 0 bases; nucleotides not matched to a gene: 2. Per germline, CDR1 SQVTM and CDR2 ANQGSEA. CDR3 length: 13 residues. CDR3 nucleotides: TGCAGCGTGGGGGACAGCTCTGGAAACACCATATATTTT. Amino acid sequence: CSVGDSSGNTIYF.

Ten or more counts support this clonotype. J is TRBJ1-2 and V is TRBV13; a possible D gene is TRBD1 (5 bases). Germline V gives CDR1 PRHDT, CDR2 FYEKMQ (reference sequence). This CDR3 spans 13 amino acids. Trimming cost V 4 bases and J 3 bases, with 9 bases left between them. In DNA, the CDR3 is TGTGCCAGCAGCTCAGGAGGGGACTATGGCTACACCTTC. Translated, it gives CASSSGGDYGYTF. The full variable domain, completed using reference TRBV13 and TRBJ1-2, is AAGVIQSPRHLIKEKRETATLKCYPIPRHDTVYWYQQGPGQDPQFLISFYEKMQSDKGSIPDRFSAQQFSDYHSELNMSSLELGDSALYFCASSSGGDYGYTFGSGTRLTVV.

This clonotype was seen at least ten times. The V call is TRBV5-1, the J call TRBJ1-6, with 9 positions matching TRBD1. CDR1 is SGHRS, CDR2 YFSETQ, per germline. The J segment lost 7 bases and the V segment lost 4 bases, leaving 3 bases of the junction unmatched. This CDR3 region has 14 residues. The CDR3 DNA reads TGCGCCAGCAGCCGGGACAGGGTAAATTCACCCCTCCACTTT. Encoded protein: CASSRDRVNSPLHF.

This clonotype was counted between two and nine times. This chain connects TRBV5-5 to TRBJ1-1; TRBD1 matches 9 bases. The V and J ends lost 2 bases and 0 bases, in that order; junction bases with no gene match: 2. This CDR3 has 15 residues. Per the germline V gene, CDR1 is SGHKS and CDR2 is YYEKEE (reference sequence). As DNA, the CDR3 is TGTGCCAGCAGCTTAAGGACAGGGGTGAACACTGAAGCTTTCTTT. Amino acids: CASSLRTGVNTEAFF.

At least ten counts were recorded for this clonotype. This sequence joins TRBV27 and TRBJ1-5, with D possibly matching TRBD1 (6 bases). CDR3 size: 13 residues. Trimming removed 5 bases at V and 4 bases at J, with 9 bases between. From germline, CDR1 is MNHEY and CDR2 SMNVEV (reference sequence). The CDR3 here is CASSHDRNQPQHF. For the CDR3, the DNA is TGTGCCAGCAGTCACGACAGGAATCAGCCCCAGCATTTT.

Points on this clonotype: At one end the junction does not follow the germline gene, possibly because of a read error. This sequence joins TRBV5-5 and TRBJ2-1, with a tentative D call TRBD1 (8 bases). Germline CDR1 and CDR2: SGHKS and YYEKEE (reference sequence). The CDR3 has 15 amino acids. CDR3 in DNA: TGTGCCAGTAGCTTGTTTGGACAGGGAGGGGATGAGCAGTTCTTC. Protein product: CASSLFGQGGDEQFF.

Many counts were recorded for this clonotype. The chain recombines TRBV6-1 with TRBJ2-2, with 7 bases aligning to TRBD2. The CDR3 is 14 residues long. The trim removed 6 bases at V and 8 bases at J, leaving 9 bases unmatched. Germline assignment: CDR1 MNHNS and CDR2 SASEGT. CDR3 nucleotide sequence: TGTGCCAGCAGCTGGGGGACTAAAGGGGGGGAGCTGTTTTTT. Translating it yields CASSWGTKGGELFF.

This rearrangement joins TRBV6-1 to TRBJ2-5; TRBD2 agrees at 9 bases. Losses at the gene ends were 4 bases for V and 1 base for J; bases not matched to a gene: 1. Germline V gene lookup returns CDR1 MNHNS and CDR2 SASEGT. There are 14 residues in the CDR3. CDR3 loop: CASSARGGQETQYF. CDR3 nucleotide sequence: TGTGCCAGCAGTGCGCGGGGGGGCCAAGAGACCCAGTACTTC.

The table lists this clonotype with a few counts. V and J are TRBV28 and TRBJ2-5; TRBD2 agrees at 11 bases. CDR3 length: 16 residues. Losses at the gene ends were 2 bases for V and 5 bases for J; bases not matched to a gene: 7. Per the germline V gene, CDR1 is MDHEN and CDR2 is SYDVKM. CDR3 loop: CASSLLIAGGGETQYF. DNA for the CDR3: TGTGCCAGCAGTTTACTGATAGCGGGAGGGGGGGAGACCCAGTACTTC.